This TCR beta chain derives from a study of T cells in localized non-small cell lung cancer (dated by TCRdb to the early 2020s). Regarding the complete study: Comparing tumors with uninvolved tumor-adjacent lungs, the study looked at the T cell repertoires of hundreds of patients with early-stage NSCLC. The cohort was made up of roughly 250 treatment-naive NSCLC patients whose localized lung tumors had been resected. NSCLC patients had a mean age of roughly 66 years, and more than 120 were male and more than 90 female.

Results the study describes overall, beyond this receptor: Uninvolved tumor-adjacent lung showed the highest T cell clonality, higher than tumor, which suggests more focused antigenic responses in the adjacent lung. A median of approximately 62 of the top 100 tumor clones turned up in the paired uninvolved adjacent lung, and around 27 of those clones also ranked among the top 100 of that same adjacent lung. Because multi-region tumor sequencing was not done, intratumor heterogeneity could not be ruled out. Since the design was exploratory, TCR variables were selected using unadjusted p-values with no false-discovery rate correction. Longer overall survival was associated with higher T cell density in blood, whereas shorter survival was associated with higher clonality in adjacent lung.

Uninvolved adjacent lung was sampled at least 2 cm away from the tumor margin, and two independent pathologists confirmed that the tissue had no atypia. At diagnosis, tumor, uninvolved tumor-adjacent lung and peripheral blood were collected and then preserved as a mix of FFPE and fresh-frozen material. CDR1 and CDR2 were assigned from the germline V gene (reference sequence) as GTSNPN and SVGIG. At the junction V is shortened by 3 bases and J by 1 base; bases outside the gene matches: 6. Including cysteine and phenylalanine, the CDR3 has 16 amino acids. Of the read, only the CDR3 DNA is kept; its 48 bases are in frame from base 1. TCR beta CDR3 regions were sequenced from DNA using the immunoSEQ Assay. As for the original processing: To compute T cell density, TCR beta template counts were normalized to usable DNA, which was estimated by amplifying housekeeping genes. Richness was estimated using the preseqR package, with extrapolation to 400,000 templates for PBMC samples and to 120,000 templates for tissue samples. Clonality was taken to be one minus Pielou's evenness. Tissue-enriched TCRs were identified by differential abundance testing using productive amino-acid clonotypes, minimum total count 5 and alpha 0.1. The Jaccard Index and the Morisita Overlap Index were used to quantify repertoire overlap between compartments. GLIPH grouped TCR beta CDR3s together with public tetramer-defined viral CDR3s, and a viral motif had to include at least three viral sequences and show V-gene enrichment. TCRdb obtained this table from immuneACCESS and retained in-frame rearrangements with V and J assigned. These tables miss some clones; where compared with another copy, unresolved V genes account for less than half of the shortfall, and the remainder is unexplained. V and J calls plus clone size are reproduced from that table; the DNA served to infer D and trimming. For this sample the table gives about 2,400 clones, of which roughly 20% were detected only once. 15% to 17% of the sample rests with the top ten.

Of note for this clone: It has no known antigen specificity. The sample holds no much larger clone one base away, and base qualities are not on file.

The sequences come from normal lung tissue next to the tumor, collected before any cancer treatment. Here the chain combines TRBV30 and TRBJ1-3; 10 bases in the middle match TRBD1. The clonotype comes from a man aged 35 to 69 with stage I squamous cell lung carcinoma. In nucleotide form, the sequence is TGTGCCTGGAGCACGGGACAGGGGCTATCTGGAAACACCATATATTTT. Its amino acids are CAWSTGQGLSGNTIYF.